This TCR beta chain was recovered during a study of spatial heterogeneity in lung cancer. Across the whole study: Compared with alpha-chain sequences, beta-chain sequences were consistently detected in greater numbers. Study-wide results and caveats: Ubiquitous and regional nonsynonymous mutations were tracked by counts of ubiquitous and regional expanded TCRs, respectively. Mutation tallies in tumors tracked expanded intratumoral alpha and beta TCR counts.

Stated time point: sample taken at primary tumor resection. Tumor, nontumor lung or frozen PBMC supplied whole RNA that was sequenced unsorted. Remarks on this clonotype: What it recognizes is unknown. For a library built for alpha chains, this beta chain is a stray read; little rests on its size.

Each molecule of TCR cDNA was tagged with one unique molecular identifier. TCRdb re-analysed the 5' RACE reads in MiXCR, keeping a single row per CDR3 protein. The sample has 4,500 to 6,000 distinct CDR3 sequences; around 4.9% are singletons. Trimming at V came to 6 bases and at J to 7 bases, leaving 5 bases not matched to a gene. Germline V gene sequence: CDR1 LNHDA, CDR2 SQIVND (reference sequence). CDR3 size: 13 residues. This rearrangement joins TRBV19 to TRBJ1-5; 8 positions match TRBD1. The specimen was lung tumor tissue, collected at surgery. The TCR comes from a male donor with early-stage non-small cell lung cancer. The CDR3 nucleotides read TGTGCCAGTAGCCCGGACAGGGCACAGCCCCAGCATTTT. It encodes CASSPDRAQPQHF.